A selection of T cell receptor beta chains follows, all from one sample in a study of T-cell memory formation after mild COVID-19. One entry per CDR3 protein results from TCRdb running MiXCR on the 5' RACE reads. In the table there are roughly 450,000 distinct CDR3 sequences, about 20% of which are singletons. What was sequenced was PBMCs or a T cell subset sorted from them (not recorded which). These receptors were collected from a man between 18 and 29 years old who had mild COVID-19 (a few samples of this study predate the infection). Cell type and time point are not known. CDR3s include the opening cysteine and the closing phenylalanine or tryptophan. Fields, in order: V gene, J gene, D gene, clone size, CDR3 protein, CDR3 DNA. D genes are given only for firm matches. A row's size may be missing; if present it is once, few, many or a size class.

TRBV4-2	TRBJ2-5	TRBD2	few	CASSLKWTSVQETQYF	TGTGCCAGCAGCCTGAAATGGACTAGCGTACAAGAGACCCAGTACTTC
TRBV28	TRBJ1-5	-	-	CASTSEGTGNQPQHF	TGTGCCAGCACCAGCGAGGGAACCGGCAATCAGCCCCAGCATTTT
TRBV7-9	TRBJ2-3	-	many	CASSFGGGADTQYF	TGTGCCAGCAGCTTCGGCGGGGGCGCAGATACGCAGTATTTT
TRBV6-5	TRBJ1-2	-	-	CASSYSKRIGGLRSNYGYTF	TGTGCCAGCAGTTACTCGAAACGAATAGGGGGGCTGCGTTCTAACTATGGCTACACCTTC
TRBV29-1	TRBJ1-5	-	few	CSVALGNDQPQHF	TGCAGCGTCGCGTTGGGAAATGATCAGCCCCAGCATTTT
TRBV20-1	TRBJ2-1	-	-	CSARNRREQFF	TGCAGTGCTAGAAACAGACGGGAGCAGTTCTTC
TRBV7-9	TRBJ1-2	TRBD1	-	CASSSGDRHYGYTF	TGTGCCAGCAGCTCCGGGGACAGGCACTATGGCTACACCTTC
TRBV20-1	TRBJ2-5	-	-	CSASVLGAQGTQYF	TGCAGTGCTAGTGTCTTGGGGGCCCAGGGGACCCAGTACTTC
TRBV2	TRBJ1-5	-	-	CASTVRGLQPQHF	TGTGCCAGCACTGTTCGGGGGCTCCAGCCCCAGCATTTT
TRBV20-1	TRBJ2-4	TRBD1	few	CSAGNRGGPNIQYF	TGCAGTGCTGGAAACAGGGGTGGTCCAAACATTCAGTACTTC
TRBV5-4	TRBJ2-7	-	-	CASSPELGGLYEQYF	TGTGCCAGCAGCCCGGAGCTCGGGGGACTCTACGAGCAGTACTTC
TRBV7-2	TRBJ2-1	-	few	CASSFLIGANYNEQFF	TGTGCCAGCAGCTTCCTGATCGGGGCGAACTACAATGAGCAGTTCTTC
TRBV7-9	TRBJ2-5	TRBD1	-	CATDRGRETQYF	TGTGCCACCGACAGGGGGCGAGAGACCCAGTACTTC
TRBV4-1	TRBJ2-5	-	-	CASSQERGDRGETQYF	TGCGCCAGCAGCCAAGAACGCGGGGACCGGGGTGAGACCCAGTACTTC
TRBV12-3/TRBV12-4	TRBJ2-2	-	-	CASSLGQVVPGELFF	TGTGCCAGCAGTTTGGGGCAGGTAGTACCCGGGGAGCTGTTTTTT
TRBV5-1	TRBJ1-4	-	-	CASSYTGAATNEKLFF	TGCGCCAGCAGCTACACCGGGGCAGCAACTAATGAAAAACTGTTTTTT
TRBV7-2	TRBJ2-5	-	few	CASSPRGSSQETQYF	TGTGCCAGCAGCCCCCGGGGGTCCTCGCAAGAGACCCAGTACTTC
TRBV7-9	TRBJ2-3	TRBD1	-	CASSRDRGNTDTQYF	TGTGCCAGCAGCCGAGACAGGGGTAACACAGATACGCAGTATTTT
TRBV7-8	TRBJ1-1	TRBD1	-	CASSQTHGTDTEAFF	TGTGCCAGCAGCCAGACACACGGGACAGACACTGAAGCTTTCTTT
TRBV4-2	TRBJ2-3	-	many	CASSQEGRRTDTQYF	TGTGCCAGCAGCCAAGAAGGTCGACGCACAGATACGCAGTATTTT
TRBV19	TRBJ1-5	-	few	CASSDGRGGNQPQHF	TGTGCCAGTAGCGACGGAAGGGGTGGCAATCAGCCCCAGCATTTT
TRBV5-5	TRBJ1-5	-	-	CASSWAPNNQPQHF	TGTGCCAGCAGCTGGGCCCCGAACAATCAGCCCCAGCATTTT
TRBV7-9	TRBJ2-3	TRBD1	few	CASSSQGQGGDTQYF	TGTGCCAGCAGCTCACAGGGACAGGGGGGAGATACGCAGTATTTT
TRBV12-3/TRBV12-4	TRBJ2-3	-	-	CASSFAVLTDTQYF	TGTGCCAGCAGTTTTGCGGTTCTCACAGATACGCAGTATTTT
TRBV7-2	TRBJ2-5	TRBD1	few	CASSLATGAETQYF	TGTGCCAGCAGCTTAGCAACAGGGGCGGAGACCCAGTACTTC
TRBV6-6	TRBJ2-1	-	few	CASRRGTSYNEQFF	TGTGCCAGCCGGAGGGGTACCTCCTACAATGAGCAGTTCTTC
TRBV4-1	TRBJ1-1	-	-	CASSQDPLGSTEAFF	TGCGCCAGCAGCCAAGATCCTTTAGGGAGCACTGAAGCTTTCTTT
TRBV19	TRBJ1-6	-	-	CASSMSRTADNSPLHF	TGTGCCAGTAGTATGAGTAGGACGGCAGATAATTCACCCCTCCACTTT
TRBV19	TRBJ2-5	-	few	CASSIGQRILETQYF	TGTGCCAGTAGTATTGGACAGAGGATTTTAGAGACCCAGTACTTC
TRBV6-1	TRBJ2-2	-	-	CATLFPNTGELFF	TGTGCCACTCTCTTTCCGAACACCGGGGAGCTGTTTTTT
TRBV4-3	TRBJ2-2	TRBD1	few	CASSGWDRDRTGELFF	TGCGCCAGCAGCGGGTGGGACAGGGATCGGACCGGGGAGCTGTTTTTT
TRBV7-9	TRBJ1-1	TRBD1	-	CASRQGQGWTEAFF	TGTGCCAGCAGACAGGGACAGGGGTGGACTGAAGCTTTCTTT
TRBV4-2	TRBJ1-6	-	few	CASPPVPSSPLHF	TGTGCCAGCCCCCCCGTACCGAGTTCACCCCTCCACTTT
TRBV15	TRBJ1-2	-	few	CATSRDRQGYGYTF	TGTGCCACCAGCAGAGACAGGCAAGGCTACGGCTACACCTTC
TRBV5-1	TRBJ2-2	TRBD2	few	CASSPGAPGGGELFF	TGCGCCAGCAGCCCGGGAGCACCGGGAGGCGGGGAGCTGTTTTTT
TRBV5-1	TRBJ1-6	-	few	CASSFAGDNSPLHF	TGCGCCAGCAGCTTCGCAGGTGATAATTCACCCCTCCACTTT
TRBV20-1	TRBJ1-1	-	-	CSAIAEGGDTEAFF	TGCAGTGCTATAGCAGAGGGGGGGGACACTGAAGCTTTCTTT
TRBV12-3/TRBV12-4	TRBJ1-2	-	-	CASSLFRVGNYGYTF	TGTGCCAGCAGTTTATTCCGGGTTGGGAACTATGGCTACACCTTC
TRBV7-2	TRBJ1-3	TRBD1	few	CASSESGTVGGNTIYF	TGTGCCAGCAGCGAATCCGGGACAGTCGGTGGAAACACCATATATTTT
TRBV9	TRBJ1-4	TRBD1	few	CASSPRQGAEEKLFF	TGTGCCAGCAGCCCAAGACAGGGGGCGGAGGAAAAACTGTTTTTT
TRBV5-1	TRBJ1-2	-	few	CASSFPGAGYTF	TGCGCCAGCAGCTTCCCAGGGGCTGGCTACACCTTC
TRBV20-1	TRBJ2-1	-	many	CSAMGGAVYNEQFF	TGCAGTGCTATGGGGGGGGCTGTCTACAATGAGCAGTTCTTC
TRBV10-3	TRBJ2-7	TRBD1	few	CAISGDLTGGSDYEQYF	TGTGCCATCAGCGGTGACCTAACAGGGGGATCAGACTACGAGCAGTACTTC
TRBV4-3	TRBJ2-3	TRBD2	-	CASSQELAGASTDTQYF	TGCGCCAGCAGCCAGGAACTAGCGGGGGCCTCCACAGATACGCAGTATTTT
TRBV6-5	TRBJ1-5	TRBD1	few	CASSSGTDSNQPQHF	TGTGCCAGCAGTTCCGGGACAGATAGCAATCAGCCCCAGCATTTT
TRBV12-3/TRBV12-4	TRBJ2-1	TRBD1	-	CASSSGGDEQFF	TGTGCCAGCAGCTCAGGGGGAGATGAGCAGTTCTTC
TRBV11-2	TRBJ2-3	-	many	CASSLVWFSQSTQYF	TGTGCCAGCAGCTTAGTTTGGTTCAGCCAAAGCACGCAGTATTTT
TRBV4-1	TRBJ2-5	-	-	CASSQDLFRTVQETQYF	TGCGCCAGCAGCCAAGACCTGTTTCGGACCGTACAAGAGACCCAGTACTTC